The 22 T cell receptor beta chains reported below all come from one sample, sequenced in a study of T cells in Graves' hyperthyroidism and ophthalmopathy. Template material for amplifying TCR beta CDR3 regions consisted of RNA transcripts. The HTBI set primed first-round TCR CDR3 RT-PCR. One entry per CDR3 protein results from TCRdb running MiXCR on the multiplex PCR reads. The table includes hundreds of thousands of distinct CDR3 sequences, 38% detected once. The sequencing sample was made of blood. These receptors all stem from a man in his late teens or twenties with Graves' hyperthyroidism.

This clonotype was observed many times. This chain links TRBV7-2 with TRBJ2-7; 11 nucleotides agree with TRBD2. Unmatched junction bases numbered 6, after V lost 3 bases and J lost 5 bases. In germline, CDR1 is SGHTA, CDR2 FQGNSA. The length of the CDR3 is 15 residues. CDR3 in DNA: TGTGCCAGCAGCTTCATAGCGGGAGGGACCGACGAGCAGTACTTC. This gives the protein CASSFIAGGTDEQYF.

This clonotype appeared a few times. Mismatch with germline at one junction end may stem from a read error. V and J are TRBV3-1 and TRBJ2-7; weak D call: TRBD2 (5 bases). The germline V gene has CDR1 LGHDT and CDR2 YNNKEL (reference sequence). This CDR3 has 10 amino acids. CDR3 sequence reads: CASSQEESEF. For the CDR3, the DNA is TGTGCCAGCAGCCAGGAGGAATCTGAGTTC.

This clonotype was seen repeatedly, ten times or more. The chain uses TRBV5-5 and TRBJ1-2; D call uncertain. Germline-derived CDR1 and CDR2 are SGHKS and YYEKEE (reference sequence). This CDR3 is built from 12 residues. V lost 4 bases, J lost 4 bases, and 8 bases lay in between. Written as DNA, the CDR3 is TGTGCCAGCAGCCCTAACAGCTATGGCTACACCTTC. Protein product: CASSPNSYGYTF.

This clonotype has ten or more counts. This chain links TRBV7-9 with TRBJ2-5; D tentatively fits TRBD1 or TRBD2 (5 bases each). CDR3 size: 13 residues. The germline gives CDR1 SEHNR, CDR2 FQNEAQ (reference sequence). V was shortened by 6 bases and J by 9 bases, with 17 bases between the two germline ends. CDR3 residues: CASRLEGVGAQYF. CDR3 bases: TGTGCCAGCAGACTCGAAGGGGTGGGGGCCCAGTACTTC.

This clonotype was found many times. The gene calls are TRBV10-2 and TRBJ2-7; D gene unclear. V was trimmed by 3 bases and J by 2 bases, leaving 5 bases between them. The germline V gene encodes CDR1 WSHSY and CDR2 SAAADI. This CDR3 spans 12 amino acids. CDR3 residues: CASSDETYEQYF. Written as DNA, the CDR3 is TGCGCCAGCAGTGACGAGACCTACGAGCAGTACTTC.

Note on this clonotype: At one of its ends the junction is not consistent with the germline gene, which may arise from a read error. The chain uses TRBV7-8 and TRBJ2-2; D gene ambiguous. This CDR3 region has 12 residues. Germline values: CDR1 SGHVS, CDR2 FQNEAQ. In DNA form, the CDR3 reads TGTACCAGCAGCTTAAATCCCGGGGAGCTGTTTTTT. Translation: CTSSLNPGELFF.

This clonotype was seen only a few times. This chain uses TRBV7-2 with TRBJ2-2; 7 bases are shared with TRBD1. This CDR3 contains 16 residues. Germline loops: CDR1 SGHTA, CDR2 FQGNSA. With V trimmed by 5 bases and J by 0 bases, 6 bases remained unmatched. The chain's CDR3 is CASSADRFANTGELFF. CDR3 bases: TGTGCCAGCAGCGCGGACAGGTTCGCGAACACCGGGGAGCTGTTTTTT.

This clonotype has more than one count but fewer than ten. This CDR3 is CASSTLAGSYEQYF. The DNA of the CDR3 is TGTGCCAGCAGCACACTAGCGGGATCCTACGAGCAGTACTTC. The V gene is TRBV2, the J gene TRBJ2-7; 10 nucleotides align to TRBD2. Germline V gives CDR1 SNHLY, CDR2 FYNNEI. The CDR3 spans 14 residues. V was clipped by 6 bases and J by 1 base; unmatched bases: 3. The full variable domain, its missing parts supplied by reference TRBV2 and TRBJ2-7, is EPEVTQTPSHQVTQMGQEVILRCVPISNHLYFYWYRQILGQKVEFLVSFYNNEISEKSEIFDDQFSVERPDGSNFTLKIRSTKLEDSAMYFCASSTLAGSYEQYFGPGTRLTVT.

V and J are TRBV6-6 and TRBJ1-6; TRBD1 might be the D (6 bases). The CDR3 consists of 14 residues. Trimming removed 4 bases from V and 6 bases from J, with 10 bases in between. Germline V gives CDR1 MNHNY, CDR2 SVGAGI (reference sequence). The CDR3 is CASSFHRVNSPLHF. CDR3 nucleotide sequence: TGTGCCAGCAGTTTTCACAGGGTTAATTCACCCCTCCACTTT.

J is TRBJ2-7 and V is TRBV5-1, with D perhaps matching TRBD2 (5 bases). CDR1 and CDR2 from the germline V gene are SGHRS and YFSETQ. The CDR3 extends over 14 amino acids. V was cut by 1 base and J by 4 bases, with 12 bases left in between. The CDR3 here is CASSLQPGKYEQYF. CDR3 bases: TGCGCCAGCAGCTTGCAACCGGGGAAGTACGAGCAGTACTTC. The full variable domain, with the rest looked up from reference TRBV5-1 and TRBJ2-7, is KAGVTQTPRYLIKTRGQQVTLSCSPISGHRSVSWYQQTPGQGLQFLFEYFSETQRNKGNFPGRFSGRQFSNSRSEMNVSTLELGDSALYLCASSLQPGKYEQYFGPGTRLTVT.

In its sample, this clonotype was seen a few times. V and J are TRBV30 and TRBJ1-3; D remains ambiguous. V dropped 6 bases and J dropped 3 bases, with 6 bases sitting between them. Germline assignment: CDR1 GTSNPN and CDR2 SVGIG (reference sequence). CDR3 size: 11 residues. The CDR3 protein is CACTGGNTIYF. The DNA for the CDR3 is TGTGCCTGCACGGGTGGAAACACCATATATTTT.

Ten or more counts support this clonotype. The CDR3, as DNA: TGTGCCAGTAGAAGTGGCAAGGGTCAGCCCCAGCATTTT. Translated, it gives CASRSGKGQPQHF. V usage is TRBV19 and J usage is TRBJ1-5, with unresolved D. The germline V gene encodes CDR1 LNHDA and CDR2 SQIVND (reference sequence). The CDR3 totals 13 residues. Trimming left V 6 bases short and J 6 bases short, with 12 bases between.

This rearrangement joins TRBV9 to TRBJ1-2; 9 nucleotides agree with TRBD1. The germline V gene encodes CDR1 SGDLS and CDR2 YYNGEE. V gave up 3 bases and J gave up 6 bases; unmatched junction bases: 9. The CDR3 consists of 15 residues. The DNA of the CDR3 is TGTGCCAGCAGCGCCGAGGGACAGGGATCTCATGGCTACACCTTC. The encoded protein is CASSAEGQGSHGYTF.

This clonotype was observed a handful of times. This chain joins TRBV6-5 and TRBJ1-1; D call uncertain. The germline CDR1 and CDR2 sequences are MNHEY and SVGAGI. The CDR3 is made up of 11 amino acids. V was clipped by 8 bases and J by 5 bases, with 9 bases between them. CDR3 sequence: CASLRETEAFF. The CDR3, as DNA: TGTGCCAGCCTGAGGGAAACTGAAGCTTTCTTT.

Ten or more counts support this clonotype. This chain connects TRBV19 to TRBJ1-1; a possible D gene is TRBD1 (6 bases). V shed 9 bases and J shed 1 base, with 12 bases lying between them. Germline lookup yields CDR1 LNHDA and CDR2 SQIVND (reference sequence). The CDR3 consists of 13 residues. CDR3 sequence: CASFTGRNTEAFF. The CDR3 coding sequence is TGTGCCAGCTTCACAGGGAGGAACACTGAAGCTTTCTTT.

This clonotype occurred a few times. The rearrangement joins TRBV20-1 to TRBJ1-2; no clear D. The CDR3 is made up of 16 amino acids. Germline V lookup: CDR1 DFQATT, CDR2 SNEGSKA (reference sequence). Trimming cost V 1 base and J 0 bases, with 15 bases left between them. The CDR3, as DNA: TGCAGTGCTAGAGCGCTGGGCAGAATTACTAACTATGGCTACACCTTC. Amino acid sequence: CSARALGRITNYGYTF.

As for this clonotype: This clone may be a read error of a much larger clone one base away. The rearrangement uses TRBV12-3 or TRBV12-4 and TRBJ2-5; TRBD1 or TRBD2 may be the D gene (6 bases each). This CDR3 has 14 amino acids. CDR3 DNA sequence: TGTGCCAGCAGTGCGGGGTGGGGGGCAGAGGCCCAGTACTTC. It codes for CASSAGWGAEAQYF.

The chain joins TRBV7-3 to TRBJ2-2; D gene ambiguous. The V end lost 5 bases, the J end lost 6 bases, and 13 bases lay between the germline ends. The CDR3 consists of 14 residues. Germline CDR1 SGHTA, CDR2 FQGTGA. The chain's CDR3 is CASSLKGPPGELFF. The CDR3 region has the DNA TGTGCCAGCAGCCTGAAAGGGCCCCCCGGGGAGCTGTTTTTT.

The chain carries TRBV2 and TRBJ2-7, with D possibly TRBD2 on 6 matching bases. The germline V and J ends were trimmed by 4 bases and 3 bases, with 13 bases remaining between them. CDR1 is SNHLY, CDR2 FYNNEI, per germline. CDR3 length: 14 amino acids. CDR3 sequence reads: CASSGMSGYYEQYF. In DNA, the CDR3 is TGTGCCAGCAGTGGAATGAGCGGGTACTACGAGCAGTACTTC.

At least ten counts were recorded for this clonotype. This rearrangement joins TRBV4-1 to TRBJ1-5, with D uncertain. The CDR3 covers 13 residues. Germline V gene data show CDR1 as MGHRA and CDR2 as YSYEKL. The V end was cut by 3 bases, the J end by 3 bases, with 6 bases between. The CDR3 loop is CASSQEYNQPQHF. The CDR3 bases are TGCGCCAGCAGCCAGGAATACAATCAGCCCCAGCATTTT.

This clonotype was counted only a few times. V and J are TRBV5-6 and TRBJ1-1; no definite D call. The V and J ends lost 0 bases and 8 bases respectively, with 14 bases between them. This CDR3 comprises 14 residues. Looked up from germline, CDR1 is SGHDT and CDR2 is YYEEEE. CDR3 amino acids: CASSLVLTDSEAFF. Here the CDR3 DNA reads TGTGCCAGCAGCTTGGTACTGACGGACTCGGAAGCTTTCTTT.

In this sample, this clonotype turned up many times. The gene calls are TRBV10-3 and TRBJ1-5; D gene uncertain. The germline gives CDR1 ENHRY, CDR2 SYGVKD. V lost 2 bases and J lost 5, with 4 bases in between. The CDR3 runs to 12 residues. The CDR3 region is CAISEGDQPQHF. CDR3 nucleotide sequence: TGTGCCATCAGTGAGGGGGATCAGCCCCAGCATTTT.